The TCR beta chain described here comes from a study of cytomegalovirus exposure and HLA in healthy donors. General study findings and limits: The investigators catalogued some 150 TCR beta chains as cytomegalovirus-associated. A prior analysis recorded that most TCR beta V segments were productive about 87% or about 30% of the time. Later genetic work tied a missense DCLRE1C variant to beta-chain V and J trimming.

13 Jbeta primers and 60 Vbeta primers were used for the PCR. The table came from immunoSEQ multiplex PCR; TCRdb's copy has only in-frame clones and leaves some out. The table lists roughly 290,000 clones, 75% to 90% of them singletons. This clone was seen only once. The antigen is unknown. The sample consisted of PBMCs. The sequence was collected from a girl aged 2 to 9 in good health and CMV-seronegative.

In DNA, the CDR3 is TGTGCCAGCAGCGCCGGGACAGGGGGCGCCTACTATGGCTACACCTTC. Translating gives CASSAGTGGAYYGYTF. J is TRBJ1-2 and V is TRBV9, with 12 bases lining up with TRBD1. The ends lost 3 bases at V and 3 bases at J; junction bases unmatched: 6. The CDR3 is made up of 16 amino acids. CDR1 is SGDLS, CDR2 YYNGEE, per germline.